Sequencing of this T cell receptor beta chain was carried out in a study of cytomegalovirus exposure and HLA in healthy donors. Germline V gene lookup returns CDR1 SGHTA and CDR2 FQGNSA. This CDR3 is built from 17 residues. J was trimmed by 3 bases and V by 5 bases; bases with no gene match: 15. A multiplex PCR was run with 60 Vbeta primers and 13 Jbeta primers. Data came from immunoSEQ multiplex PCR; TCRdb stores just in-frame clones and leaves some out. Seen here are 220,000 or so clones, roughly 80% observed once, and the top ten hold less than 3%. Study-wide results and limits: TCR beta chains associated with HLA were, in a later analysis, more clonally expanded than equally common others. Cytomegalovirus-associated status was assigned to approximately 160 TCR beta chains. A later analysis reportedly identified an Asian-associated ancestry cluster as carrying fewer N-insertions than the roughly 700-donor mean.

Concerning this clone itself: Its antigen is not known.

The chain uses TRBV7-2 and TRBJ1-2, with 7 bases matching TRBD1. Sequenced: PBMCs. The sequence derives from a middle-aged woman in good health and CMV-seronegative. CDR3 residues: CASSPRGWTGRDYGYTF. The CDR3 bases are TGTGCCAGCAGCCCAAGGGGATGGACAGGTCGGGACTATGGCTACACCTTC.